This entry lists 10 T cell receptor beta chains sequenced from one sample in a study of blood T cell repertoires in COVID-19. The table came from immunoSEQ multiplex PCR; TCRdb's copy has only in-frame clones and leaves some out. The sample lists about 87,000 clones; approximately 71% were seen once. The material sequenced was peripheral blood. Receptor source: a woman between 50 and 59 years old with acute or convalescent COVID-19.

CDR3 region: CASSLEGVVGYTF. As DNA, the CDR3 is TGTGCCAGCAGCTTAGAGGGGGTTGTTGGCTACACCTTC. V and J are TRBV7-6 and TRBJ1-2, with D maybe TRBD1 (6 bases). The CDR3 is made up of 13 amino acids. CDR1 is SGHVS, CDR2 FNYEAQ, per germline. Trimming shortened V by 1 base and J by 7 bases, and 10 bases separated the two germline ends.

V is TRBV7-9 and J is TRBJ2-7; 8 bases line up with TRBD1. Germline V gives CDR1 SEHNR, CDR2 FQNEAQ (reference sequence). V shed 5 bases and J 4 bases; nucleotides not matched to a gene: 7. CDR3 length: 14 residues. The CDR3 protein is CASSPDRVEYEQYF. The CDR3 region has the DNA TGTGCCAGCAGCCCGGACAGGGTTGAGTACGAGCAGTACTTC.

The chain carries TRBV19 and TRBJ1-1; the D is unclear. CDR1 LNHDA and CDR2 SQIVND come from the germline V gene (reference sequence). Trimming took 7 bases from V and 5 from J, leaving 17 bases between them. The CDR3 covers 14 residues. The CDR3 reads CASNSIGWETEAFF. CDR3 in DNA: TGTGCCAGTAATTCTATAGGGTGGGAGACTGAAGCTTTCTTT.

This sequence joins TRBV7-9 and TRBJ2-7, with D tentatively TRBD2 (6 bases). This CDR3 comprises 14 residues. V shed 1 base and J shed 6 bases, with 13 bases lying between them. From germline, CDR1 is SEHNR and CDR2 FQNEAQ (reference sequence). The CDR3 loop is CASSLGLGGGEQYF. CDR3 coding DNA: TGTGCCAGCAGCTTAGGGCTCGGGGGAGGCGAGCAGTACTTC.

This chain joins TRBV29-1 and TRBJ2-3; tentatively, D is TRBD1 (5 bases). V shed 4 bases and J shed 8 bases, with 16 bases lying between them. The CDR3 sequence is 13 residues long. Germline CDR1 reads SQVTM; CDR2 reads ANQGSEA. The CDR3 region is CSVGGQGIVTQYF. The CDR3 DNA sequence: TGCAGCGTTGGTGGGCAGGGAATCGTTACGCAGTATTTT.

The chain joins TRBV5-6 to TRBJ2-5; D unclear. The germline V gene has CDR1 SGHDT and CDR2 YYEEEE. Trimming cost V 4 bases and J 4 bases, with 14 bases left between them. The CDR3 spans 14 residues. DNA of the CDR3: TGTGCCAGCAGCGCCAGTGGGCAAGGAGAGACCCAGTACTTC. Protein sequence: CASSASGQGETQYF.

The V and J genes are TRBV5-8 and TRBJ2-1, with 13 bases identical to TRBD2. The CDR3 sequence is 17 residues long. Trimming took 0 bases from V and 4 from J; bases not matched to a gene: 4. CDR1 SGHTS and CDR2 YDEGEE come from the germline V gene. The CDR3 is CASSLAVLAGGYNEQFF. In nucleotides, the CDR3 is TGTGCCAGCAGCTTGGCCGTACTAGCGGGGGGGTACAATGAGCAGTTCTTC.

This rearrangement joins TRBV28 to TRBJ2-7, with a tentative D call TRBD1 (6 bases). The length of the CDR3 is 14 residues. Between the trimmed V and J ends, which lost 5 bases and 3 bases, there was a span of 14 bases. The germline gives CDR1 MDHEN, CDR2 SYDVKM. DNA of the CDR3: TGTGCCAGCAGTCCCCAGACAGGATTCTACGAGCAGTACTTC. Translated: CASSPQTGFYEQYF. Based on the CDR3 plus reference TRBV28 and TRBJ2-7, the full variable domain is DVKVTQSSRYLVKRTGEKVFLECVQDMDHENMFWYRQDPGLGLRLIYFSYDVKMKEKGDIPEGYSVSREKKERFSLILESASTNQTSMYLCASSPQTGFYEQYFGPGTRLTVT.

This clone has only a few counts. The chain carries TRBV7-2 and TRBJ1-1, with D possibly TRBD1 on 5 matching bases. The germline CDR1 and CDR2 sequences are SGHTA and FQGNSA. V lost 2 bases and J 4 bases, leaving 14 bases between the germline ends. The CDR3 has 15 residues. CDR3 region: CASSLSAGGATEAFF. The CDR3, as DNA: TGTGCCAGCAGCTTATCAGCTGGCGGGGCCACTGAAGCTTTCTTT.

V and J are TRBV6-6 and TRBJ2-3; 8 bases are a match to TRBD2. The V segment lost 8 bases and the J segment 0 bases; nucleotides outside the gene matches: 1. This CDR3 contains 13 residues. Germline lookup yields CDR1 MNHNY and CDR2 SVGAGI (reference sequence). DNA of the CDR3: TGTGCCAGCTTAGCGGGGAGCACAGATACGCAGTATTTT. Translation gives CASLAGSTDTQYF.